The clone carrying this T cell receptor (beta chain) was found many times. The antigen is unknown. The data originate from a study of CD8 T cells in ankylosing spondylitis. This CDR3 spans 16 amino acids. The germline V gene encodes CDR1 SNHLY and CDR2 FYNNEI. V lost 6 bases to trimming and J lost 6 bases, with 18 bases between them. Study-wide points: A TCR beta motif of eight highly homologous variants appeared characteristic of ankylosing spondylitis blood.

TCR beta libraries were made by quantitative 5'-RACE with molecular barcodes. In TCRdb, the 5' RACE reads were re-called with MiXCR into one record per CDR3 protein. In the table there are 250,000 to 400,000 distinct CDR3 sequences, approximately 10% of which are singletons. The sequence was obtained from a female donor with ankylosing spondylitis or in good health (not recorded which). The rearrangement uses TRBV2 and TRBJ1-6, with D perhaps matching TRBD1 (5 bases). The sample comprised blood, either unsorted or a sorted T cell fraction (not recorded which). CDR3 nucleotide sequence: TGTGCCAGCAGCTACCCTACAGGCGCCCGTAATTCACCCCTCCACTTT. This sequence encodes CASSYPTGARNSPLHF.